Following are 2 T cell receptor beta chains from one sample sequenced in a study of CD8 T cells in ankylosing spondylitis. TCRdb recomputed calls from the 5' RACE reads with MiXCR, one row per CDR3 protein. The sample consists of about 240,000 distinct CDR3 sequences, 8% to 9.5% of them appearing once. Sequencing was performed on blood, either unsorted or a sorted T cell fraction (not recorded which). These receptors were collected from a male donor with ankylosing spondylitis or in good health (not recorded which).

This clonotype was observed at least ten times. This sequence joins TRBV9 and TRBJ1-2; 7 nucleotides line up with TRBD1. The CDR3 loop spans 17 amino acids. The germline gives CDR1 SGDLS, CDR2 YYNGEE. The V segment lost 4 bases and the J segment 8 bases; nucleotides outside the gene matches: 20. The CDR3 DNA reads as TGTGCCAGCAGCCCTCTCCCAGGGGGACGGGCCATTGGGGGCTACACCTTC. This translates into CASSPLPGGRAIGGYTF.

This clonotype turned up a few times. For the CDR3, the DNA is TGTGCCAGCAGCTTAGGCGGGACAGGGCCCACCGATACGCAGTATTTT. Encoded protein: CASSLGGTGPTDTQYF. This sequence joins TRBV7-9 and TRBJ2-3, with 9 bases fitting TRBD1. The CDR3 sequence is 16 residues long. Trimming at V came to 1 base and at J to 6 bases, leaving 8 bases not matched to a gene. Germline V lookup: CDR1 SEHNR, CDR2 FQNEAQ (reference sequence).